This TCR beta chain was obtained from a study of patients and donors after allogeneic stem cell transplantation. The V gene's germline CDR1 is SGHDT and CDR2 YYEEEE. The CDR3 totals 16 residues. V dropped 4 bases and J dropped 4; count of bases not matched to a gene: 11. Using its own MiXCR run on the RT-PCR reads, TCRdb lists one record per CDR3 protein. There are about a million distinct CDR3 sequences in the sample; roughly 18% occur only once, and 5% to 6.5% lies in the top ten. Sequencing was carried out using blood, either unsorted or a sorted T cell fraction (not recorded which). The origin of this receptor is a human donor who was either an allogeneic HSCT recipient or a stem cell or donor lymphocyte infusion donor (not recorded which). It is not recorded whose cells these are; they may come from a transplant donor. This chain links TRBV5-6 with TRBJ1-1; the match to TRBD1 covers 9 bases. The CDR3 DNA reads TGTGCCAGCAGCCTACGGGACAGGGCAGTGGGCACTGAAGCTTTCTTT. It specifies CASSLRDRAVGTEAFF. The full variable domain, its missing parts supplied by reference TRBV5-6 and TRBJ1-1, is DAGVTQSPTHLIKTRGQQVTLRCSPKSGHDTVSWYQQALGQGPQFIFQYYEEEERQRGNFPDRFSGHQFPNYSSELNVNALLLGDSALYLCASSLRDRAVGTEAFFGQGTRLTVV.